Listed below are T cell receptor beta chains from one sample, sequenced in a study of metastatic and nonmetastatic thyroid tumors. TCRdb re-called the PCR reads via MiXCR. The sample lists roughly 30,000 clones; 15% to 20% were seen once. The sample was blood. The receptors originated from a female donor with papillary thyroid cancer or a benign thyroid nodule (not recorded which). Some clones in this sample may be carry-over from other donors' samples. The CDR3 runs from the conserved cysteine through the conserved F or W. The order of the fields is CDR3 length, V gene, CDR3 protein.

>13|TRBV3-1
CASSQPGQETQYF
>14|TRBV15
CPTSRGLTGNTIYF
>12|TRBV12-3/TRBV12-4
CASSLLGTEAFF
>13|TRBV5-1
CASSLESGREAFF
>13|TRBV28
CASSSTRTDTQYF
>16|TRBV6-6
CASSYGDSGVNTEAFF
>15|TRBV28
CASSLAGQGGRPQHF
>15|TRBV10-2
CASSEGLAGGETQYF
>18|TRBV5-1
CASSHAQRRETRGDTQYF
>15|TRBV30
CAWSSRTGLNTEAFF
>15|TRBV9
CASSVGLAVGETQYF
>15|TRBV6-1
CASIRTQPGANVLTF
>17|TRBV6-5
CASSPIPLATGTDTQYF
>13|TRBV4-1
CASSLTVGETQYF
>11|TRBV10-1
CASSYICEQYF
>15|TRBV28
CASGRNWDYNQPQHF
>15|TRBV12-3/TRBV12-4
CASSLNAGVTETQYF
>16|TRBV6-6
CASSYSYPAGGSIQYF
>14|TRBV20-1
CSARKGAGDEKLFF
>14|TRBV28
CASSPGTGYQPQHF
>13|TRBV6-4
CASCVNANQPQHF
>17|TRBV6-1
CASSPGQGLYSNQPQHF
>14|TRBV29-1
CSVANGGAGYGYTF
>12|TRBV24-1
CATSEGGGGYTF
>15|TRBV5-8
CASSLGTDSGNTIYF
>15|TRBV7-3
CASSLTGVSNTEAFF
>13|TRBV20-1
CSARPRLATEAFF
>16|TRBV5-1
CASSFRAGVIGYEQYF
>14|TRBV3-1
CASSQESGTSPLHF
>11|TRBV20-1
CSAGDRQPQHF
>16|TRBV15
CATSTKLGTGYGPLHF
>15|TRBV20-1
CSAPDYMRSYNEQFF
>10|TRBV28
CASSDEKLFF
>13|TRBV7-8
CASSGGVGNEQYF
>15|TRBV7-8
CASSLGRGRDAEAFF
>15|TRBV20-1
CSAILNRDRNEKLFF
>12|TRBV27
CASSLSRETQYF
>13|TRBV12-3/TRBV12-4
CASSRGTYNEQFF
>14|TRBV6-1
CASSVQGPNQPQHF
>13|TRBV18
CASSSPSRDEQYF
>13|TRBV11-2
CASSLPGYNEQFF
>15|TRBV27
CASISRVGRVTEAFF
>14|TRBV6-1
CASRISELGNTIYF
>15|TRBV20-1
CSARGRGTTLLEQYF
>14|TRBV20-1
CSASGLADLETQYF